These 14 T cell receptor beta chains were sequenced from one sample in a study of blood T cell repertoires in COVID-19 (dated by TCRdb to 2019 to 2021). The library was prepared using the immunoSEQ multiplex PCR assay. TCRdb carries this immuneACCESS record with in-frame sequences only. Its versions omit some clonotypes, under half of them owing to an unresolved V gene in the studies checked, with the rest unexplained. The sample table shows a few hundred thousand clones, and around 85% are seen once. Approximately 3.8% of the sample is held by the ten biggest clonotypes. Sequencing used peripheral blood. The receptors were gathered from a woman aged 45-65 years with active or convalescent COVID-19.

The genes are TRBV6-5 and TRBJ2-7; possibly TRBD2 for D (5 bases). CDR1 is MNHEY, CDR2 SVGAGI, per germline. With 0 bases removed from V and 1 base from J, the gap between germline ends came to 13 bases. This CDR3 region has 16 residues. CDR3: CASSYSSGSRSYEQYF. The DNA of the CDR3 is TGTGCCAGCAGTTACTCGAGCGGCAGTAGATCCTACGAGCAGTACTTC.

This clone has only one observation. The rearrangement links TRBV19 to TRBJ2-1; D is perhaps TRBD1 (5 bases). The CDR3 runs 17 residues. Germline CDR1 and CDR2: LNHDA and SQIVND (reference sequence). Trimming took 3 bases from V and 6 from J, leaving 21 bases between them. The CDR3 DNA reads as TGTGCCAGTAGTATGCTCCGGGTGGGCCCCCAGGGCAATGAGCAGTTCTTC. Amino acid sequence: CASSMLRVGPQGNEQFF.

The V call is TRBV6-5, the J call TRBJ2-2, with D possibly matching TRBD1 (6 bases). CDR3 length: 15 amino acids. V was pared by 6 bases and J by 7 bases, with 18 bases between. Germline V gene data show CDR1 as MNHEY and CDR2 as SVGAGI. The CDR3 DNA reads as TGTGCCAGCAGCCCCCGGACAGCTAAGGGCGGGGAGCTGTTTTTT. Translation gives CASSPRTAKGGELFF.

The rearrangement joins TRBV28 to TRBJ1-6; maybe TRBD1 (6 bases). Trimming cost V 4 bases and J 7 bases, with 11 bases left between them. Germline CDR1 reads MDHEN; CDR2 reads SYDVKM. The CDR3 totals 14 residues. In nucleotides, the CDR3 is TGTGCCAGCAGTTCAGGGGTTCGAAATTCACCCCTCCACTTT. Translated: CASSSGVRNSPLHF. The whole variable domain, remainder taken from reference TRBV28 and TRBJ1-6, is DVKVTQSSRYLVKRTGEKVFLECVQDMDHENMFWYRQDPGLGLRLIYFSYDVKMKEKGDIPEGYSVSREKKERFSLILESASTNQTSMYLCASSSGVRNSPLHFGNGTRLTVT.

The chain employs TRBV19 and TRBJ2-5; a weak D match, TRBD2 (6 bases). The ends were cut back, 3 bases at V and 4 bases at J, with 15 bases in the middle. The CDR3 loop spans 15 amino acids. Germline loops: CDR1 LNHDA, CDR2 SQIVND (reference sequence). The CDR3 nucleotides read TGTGCCAGTAGTATGTCTGGGGGGAATGGAGAGACCCAGTACTTC. It specifies CASSMSGGNGETQYF.

The chain employs TRBV6-5 and TRBJ1-3; the D gene is possibly TRBD1 (6 bases). V dropped 8 bases and J dropped 3 bases, with 8 bases sitting between them. The CDR3 loop spans 12 amino acids. Germline V gene lookup returns CDR1 MNHEY and CDR2 SVGAGI. The CDR3 region is CASRTDGNTIYF. CDR3 DNA: TGTGCCAGCCGGACAGATGGAAACACCATATATTTT.

V gene TRBV7-9 combines with J gene TRBJ2-7; 11 nucleotides align to TRBD2. The CDR3 consists of 16 residues. J gave up 4 bases and V 5 bases, and 10 bases lay outside the gene matches. CDR1 and CDR2 from the germline V gene are SEHNR and FQNEAQ (reference sequence). This CDR3 is CASSPLTSGIEYEQYF. The CDR3 DNA is TGTGCCAGCAGCCCCCTGACTAGCGGGATAGAATACGAGCAGTACTTC.

The rearrangement links TRBV5-1 to TRBJ1-4, with a tentative D call TRBD1 (6 bases). V dropped 0 bases and J dropped 7 bases, with 16 bases sitting between them. The CDR3 contains 16 residues. Germline assignment: CDR1 SGHRS and CDR2 YFSETQ. This CDR3 reads CASSLAVRGGGEKLFF. CDR3 DNA sequence: TGCGCCAGCAGCTTGGCCGTTAGGGGAGGGGGTGAAAAACTGTTTTTT.

The chain combines TRBV4-1 with TRBJ2-3, with 14 positions matching TRBD2. Germline V lookup: CDR1 MGHRA, CDR2 YSYEKL. The junction had 4 bases not matched to a gene; V was cut back by 2 bases and J by 3 bases. The CDR3 length is 17 residues. The CDR3 nucleotides are TGCGCCAGCAGCCAACGGGGGACTAGCGGGAGTACAGATACGCAGTATTTT. It specifies CASSQRGTSGSTDTQYF.

The J gene is TRBJ2-1, the V gene TRBV10-3; 11 nucleotides line up with TRBD2. The CDR3 consists of 19 residues. Germline loops: CDR1 ENHRY, CDR2 SYGVKD. Trimming cost V 2 bases and J 0 bases; bases outside gene matches: 9. CDR3 residues: CAISEVGTSGRSSYNEQFF. The CDR3 DNA reads TGTGCCATCAGTGAGGTAGGGACTAGCGGCCGCAGCTCCTACAATGAGCAGTTCTTC.

The chain has TRBV7-9 and TRBJ2-2; 12 bases are shared with TRBD2. V shed 2 bases, J shed 5 bases, and the junction held 6 bases outside the gene matches. The length of the CDR3 is 17 residues. The V gene's germline CDR1 is SEHNR and CDR2 FQNEAQ (reference sequence). The CDR3 coding sequence is TGTGCCAGCAGCTTAAGACGACTAGCGGGAGAAACCGGGGAGCTGTTTTTT. It yields the protein CASSLRRLAGETGELFF.

The CDR3 protein is CAISVRGTSTDTQYF. The CDR3 DNA is TGTGCCATCAGTGTAAGAGGGACTAGCACAGATACGCAGTATTTT. This chain joins TRBV10-3 and TRBJ2-3; perhaps TRBD2 as D (6 bases). CDR3 length: 15 amino acids. V was pared by 4 bases and J by 0 bases, with 11 bases between. The V gene's germline CDR1 is ENHRY and CDR2 SYGVKD.

This rearrangement joins TRBV5-6 to TRBJ2-1; TRBD2 agrees at 11 bases. Germline CDR1 reads SGHDT; CDR2 reads YYEEEE. The ends lost 3 bases at V and 2 bases at J; junction bases unmatched: 7. The CDR3 contains 17 residues. The CDR3 here is CASSSARTSGPYNEQFF. CDR3 bases: TGTGCCAGCAGCTCGGCCCGGACTAGCGGGCCCTACAATGAGCAGTTCTTC.

This clone was counted between two and nine times. The chain uses TRBV18 and TRBJ1-2; 9 nucleotides match TRBD1. With 5 bases clipped from V and 6 bases from J, the junction kept 4 bases outside the gene matches. This CDR3 is 13 amino acids long. The germline CDR1 and CDR2 sequences are KGHSH and LQKENI. The CDR3, as DNA: TGTGCCAGCTCAGGCCGGGACAGGGATGGCTACACCTTC. The encoded protein is CASSGRDRDGYTF.